The T cell receptor beta chain described here comes from a study of blood T cell repertoires in COVID-19. The table came from immunoSEQ multiplex PCR; TCRdb's copy has only in-frame clones and leaves some out. The sample holds 240,000 or so clones, around 89% seen once. All enrollees were roughly 18 to 100 years old and from fewer than 25 US areas. The V gene's germline CDR1 is SNHLY and CDR2 FYNNEI. This CDR3 region has 17 residues. Trimming removed 4 bases from V and 4 bases from J; junction bases left unmatched: 7. Sample: PBMCs or T cells enriched from blood (not recorded which). The source is a man aged 35-49 years who had recovered from COVID-19. The chain carries TRBV2 and TRBJ2-6; 10 bases are shared with TRBD2. CDR3 in amino acids: CASSGSGLAAGANVLTF. In DNA form, the CDR3 reads TGTGCCAGCAGTGGCTCCGGACTAGCGGCCGGGGCCAACGTCCTGACTTTC.